Shown below are 3 T cell receptor beta chains from a single sample sequenced in a study of blood T cell repertoires in COVID-19. The method was immunoSEQ multiplex PCR; TCRdb's version includes in-frame clones alone and lacks a portion of them. The data contain roughly 290,000 clones, roughly four fifths of them seen just once; the ten biggest clones take up 15% to 18%. The specimen was peripheral blood. The receptors were gathered from an older person with COVID-19, enrolled during active disease.

The chain combines TRBV7-9 with TRBJ2-6; a possible D gene is TRBD2 (6 bases). The CDR3 has 16 amino acids. V lost 0 bases, J lost 2 bases, and 8 bases lay in between. CDR1 is SEHNR and CDR2 is FQNEAQ in the germline V gene (reference sequence). The CDR3 is CASSLARGAGANVLTF. CDR3 nucleotide sequence: TGTGCCAGCAGCTTAGCGCGGGGTGCTGGGGCCAACGTCCTGACTTTC.

The chain has TRBV28 and TRBJ2-5, with D possibly being TRBD2 (6 bases). Germline CDR1 is MDHEN and CDR2 is SYDVKM. The CDR3 length is 14 residues. Deletions cut 5 bases from V and 9 bases from J, with 19 bases between. CDR3 DNA sequence: TGTGCCAGCAGTCCTTTAAGGGGATCGGGGGCCCAGTACTTC. Its translation: CASSPLRGSGAQYF.

The chain recombines TRBV7-6 with TRBJ2-1, with no clear D. The CDR3 has 13 residues. V shed 3 bases and J shed 10 bases, with 13 bases lying between them. CDR1 and CDR2 from the germline V gene are SGHVS and FNYEAQ. As DNA, the CDR3 is TGTGCCAGCAGCTTCAACCCCGCCGGGGAGCAGTTCTTC. The encoded protein is CASSFNPAGEQFF.